The rows below give T cell receptor beta chains drawn from one sample of a study of CD8+ T cells in alopecia areata. The method was immunoSEQ multiplex PCR; TCRdb's version includes in-frame clones alone and lacks a portion of them. The data contain fewer than 350,000 clones, 58% of them singletons. The material sequenced was CD4+ T cells sorted from blood, taken at week 24, from a patient treated with tofacitinib. The receptors come from a human donor with alopecia areata. Each CDR3 is given with its conserved first and last residue. Fields, in order: D gene, J gene, clone size, V gene, CDR3 DNA, CDR3 protein. D genes are given only for firm matches. Size is stated for part of the rows, as once, few or many counts, or as a class when the clone is expanded.

>.|TRBJ2-7|few|TRBV7-3
TGTGCCAGCAGCCAAGCCGCTGGGGAACGGTGGTGCGAGCAGTACTTC
CASSQAAGERWCEQYF
>TRBD1|TRBJ2-3|few|TRBV30
TGTGCCTGGAGTGTGACAGGGGGCAGGACAGATACGCAGTATTTT
CAWSVTGGRTDTQYF
>.|TRBJ2-3|.|TRBV29-1
TGCAGCGTTGGACAGGCACACTCTAGCACAGATACGCAGTATTTT
CSVGQAHSSTDTQYF
>TRBD1|TRBJ1-5|.|TRBV28
TGTGCCAGCAGTTTACGGACAGGGGTAAATCAGCCCCAGCATTTT
CASSLRTGVNQPQHF
>.|TRBJ2-5|few|TRBV5-1
TGCGCCAGCAGCGGAGTGGGGGAACCGTACCAAGAGACCCAGTACTTC
CASSGVGEPYQETQYF
>.|TRBJ1-6|.|TRBV6-5
TGTGCCAGCAGTTACCCGGACGTCGGATCACCCCTCCACTTT
CASSYPDVGSPLHF
>.|TRBJ2-2|.|TRBV4-1
TGCGCCAGCAGCCTGCTGGTGGTCACCGGGGAGCTGTTTTTT
CASSLLVVTGELFF
>.|TRBJ2-7|.|TRBV28
TGTGCCAGCAGTATAAAGTCCCGTTTTGCCTACGAGCAGTACTTC
CASSIKSRFAYEQYF
>TRBD1|TRBJ2-7|.|TRBV19
TGTGCCAGTAGTAGAGGGACAGCCTACGAGCAGTACTTC
CASSRGTAYEQYF
>TRBD1|TRBJ1-6|.|TRBV7-9
TGTGCCAGCAGCGGTGACAGGGGGAATTCACCCCTCCACTTT
CASSGDRGNSPLHF
>.|TRBJ1-2|.|TRBV4-3
TGCGCCAGCAGCCAAGTAGTCTCGGCTACTGATTATGGCTACACCTTC
CASSQVVSATDYGYTF
>.|TRBJ1-1|.|TRBV6-5
TGTGCCAGCAGCCGCGGAGACACTGAAGCTTTCTTT
CASSRGDTEAFF
>TRBD2|TRBJ2-1|.|TRBV5-1
TGCGCCAGCAGCCTTGGACTAGCGGCTCTGCAGTTCTTC
CASSLGLAALQFF
>.|TRBJ2-3|few|TRBV7-9
TGTGCCAGCAGTCCCCATTCTAGCACAGATACGCAGTATTTT
CASSPHSSTDTQYF
>TRBD2|TRBJ2-7|few|TRBV28
TGTGCCAGCAGTACTAGCGGTAGCTCCTACGAGCAGTACTTC
CASSTSGSSYEQYF
>TRBD1|TRBJ2-5|.|TRBV7-2
TGTGCCAGCAGCCAGTACGGACAGGGCCAAGAGACCCAGTACTTC
CASSQYGQGQETQYF
>.|TRBJ1-5|few|TRBV4-1
TGCGCCAGCAGCCAAGCGTCTTCGGCCGAGGGGACTCAGCCCCAGCATTTT
CASSQASSAEGTQPQHF
>TRBD1|TRBJ1-1|.|TRBV2
TGTGCCGGCCCAACGGGGGGACAGGGTGGTTGGGGAGTGAACACTGAAGCTTTCTTT
CAGPTGGQGGWGVNTEAFF
>.|TRBJ1-2|few|TRBV30
TGTGCCTGGAGTATTGGGTATGGCTACACCTTC
CAWSIGYGYTF
>.|TRBJ2-2|.|TRBV28
TGTGCCAGCAGGTACAGGACCACCGGGGAGCTGTTTTTT
CASRYRTTGELFF
>.|TRBJ1-1|.|TRBV14
TGTGCCAGCAGCCAAGATCTAATGTGGGTTTCTGGAGCTTTCTTT
CASSQDLMWVSGAFF
>.|TRBJ1-1|.|TRBV19
TGTGCCAGTAGGATCGGGTGGCACTTCACGAACACTGAAGCTTTCTTT
CASRIGWHFTNTEAFF
>.|TRBJ1-2|.|TRBV6-5
TGTGCCAGCAGCCGGAACAGGGTATCCTATGGCTACACCTTC
CASSRNRVSYGYTF
>.|TRBJ2-6|once|TRBV5-4
TGTGCCAGCAGCCGACAACTGCTCACTGGGGCCAACGTCCTGACTTTC
CASSRQLLTGANVLTF
>.|TRBJ1-2|.|TRBV30
TGTGCCTGGAGTGTACGGGGCAGGGACGGGGGCTACACCTTC
CAWSVRGRDGGYTF
>.|TRBJ1-5|once|TRBV9
TGTGCCAGCAGCGTAGGTCCCAGGGATAGCAATCAGCCCCAGCATTTT
CASSVGPRDSNQPQHF
>.|TRBJ1-5|once|TRBV2
TGTGCCAGCAGTGATGGTCGAACTTATCAGCCCCAGCATTTT
CASSDGRTYQPQHF
>.|TRBJ1-6|.|TRBV30
TGTGCCTGGAGAAGTGCAGGGAACTTAGCTTATAATTCACCCCTCCACTTT
CAWRSAGNLAYNSPLHF
>TRBD1|TRBJ1-2|.|TRBV30
TGTGCCTGTACAGGGGGCGTGAACTATGGCTACACCTTC
CACTGGVNYGYTF
>.|TRBJ2-1|few|TRBV19
TGTGCCAGTAGTCCACTCGGACCGACCGGCGAGCAGTTCTTC
CASSPLGPTGEQFF
>.|TRBJ2-5|few|TRBV7-2
TGTGCCAGCAGCTTAGATTTCGCGGGTGAAGAGACCCAGTACTTC
CASSLDFAGEETQYF
>.|TRBJ2-5|.|TRBV30
TGTGCCTGGAATCTCCGGGAGACCCAGTACTTC
CAWNLRETQYF
>TRBD1|TRBJ2-7|.|TRBV5-1
TGCGCCAGCAGCTTCAGACAGGGCGCCGAGCAGTACTTC
CASSFRQGAEQYF
>TRBD1|TRBJ2-1|.|TRBV18
TGTGCCAGCTCACTAGCCGGGACAGGGTACAATGAGCAGTTCTTC
CASSLAGTGYNEQFF
>.|TRBJ2-7|.|TRBV20-1
TGCAGTGCTAAGGGAACCTACGAGCAGTACTTC
CSAKGTYEQYF
>TRBD1|TRBJ2-3|.|TRBV19
TGTGCCAGTAGGGACAGGGGGCTGGCAGATACGCAGTATTTT
CASRDRGLADTQYF
>TRBD1|TRBJ1-2|few|TRBV6-1
TGTGCCAGCACTACAGGGGGAAGGGGCGGCTACACCTTC
CASTTGGRGGYTF
>.|TRBJ2-7|few|TRBV12-5
TGTGCTAGTGCCGCCCCATACGAGCAGTACTTC
CASAAPYEQYF
>.|TRBJ1-5|.|TRBV6-5
TGTGCCAGCAGTTACGGCAGGGAAAACAATCAGCCCCAGCATTTT
CASSYGRENNQPQHF
>.|TRBJ2-5|.|TRBV6-5
TGTGCCAGCAGACGACAGGAGCAGACCCAGTACTTC
CASRRQEQTQYF
>TRBD2|TRBJ2-7|.|TRBV5-4
TGTGCCAGCAGCCAAGAAGGCAGAGCGGGAGGGGAGCAGTACTTC
CASSQEGRAGGEQYF
>.|TRBJ1-1|.|TRBV28
TGTGCCAGCAGTTTATCGTCCCCGAACACTGAAGCTTTCTTT
CASSLSSPNTEAFF
>.|TRBJ1-1|.|TRBV29-1
TGCAGCGTTGAATCGGGGGCGAACACTGAAGCTTTCTTT
CSVESGANTEAFF
>.|TRBJ1-1|few|TRBV7-7
TGTGCTAGCAGCTTACGGCAGGGCGGTGAAGCTTTCTTT
CASSLRQGGEAFF
>.|TRBJ2-3|.|TRBV7-7
TGTGCTAGCAGCTTAGTGGAGGCAGATACGCAGTATTTT
CASSLVEADTQYF
>.|TRBJ2-1|.|TRBV30
TGTGCCTGGAGTAAGGGGGGACAGCAGTTCTTC
CAWSKGGQQFF
>TRBD2|TRBJ2-3|once|TRBV6-5
TGTGCCAGCAGTCCCATCCGGGGGGGGCTAGATACGCAGTATTTT
CASSPIRGGLDTQYF
>TRBD1|TRBJ1-1|.|TRBV5-1
TGCGCCAGCAGCTCCGGGACAGGGTCTTCTGAAGCTTTCTTT
CASSSGTGSSEAFF
>TRBD1|TRBJ1-1|.|TRBV5-6
TGTGCCAGCAGCTATCCCGCAGGGGGTGCTGAAGCTTTCTTT
CASSYPAGGAEAFF
>TRBD2|TRBJ2-1|.|TRBV2
TGTGCCAGCAGTGAAGCCGGGACTAGCGGGGGTGAGCAGTTCTTC
CASSEAGTSGGEQFF
>TRBD1|TRBJ1-3|.|TRBV30
TGTGCCTGCCCTAGGGGACAGGGGGCAGGAAACACCATATATTTT
CACPRGQGAGNTIYF
>.|TRBJ2-3|few|TRBV4-2
TGTGCCAGCAGCCAAGACGGGGGTACAGATACGCAGTATTTT
CASSQDGGTDTQYF
>.|TRBJ1-1|.|TRBV18
TGTGCCAGCTCATTGGTGAACACTGAAGCTTTCTTT
CASSLVNTEAFF
>.|TRBJ1-5|.|TRBV27
TGTGCCAGCAGTTCCCCTACAGAGATCAATCAGCCCCAGCATTTT
CASSSPTEINQPQHF